This T cell receptor beta chain was documented in a study of blood T cell repertoires in COVID-19. Trimming took 4 bases from V and 9 from J; bases not matched to a gene: 6. The length of the CDR3 is 14 residues. CDR1 is LGHDT, CDR2 YNNKEL, per germline (reference sequence). This clone is a singleton in its sample. Methods used by the authors: Amplifying reference gene primers gave estimates of nucleated cell counts. The method was immunoSEQ multiplex PCR; TCRdb's version includes in-frame clones alone and lacks a portion of them. V and J calls and clone size follow that table, whereas D and trimming were derived from the DNA. The sample includes about 120,000 clones, roughly nine tenths of them seen just once.

This TCR came from a woman between 70 and 85 years old with COVID-19, enrolled during active disease. The gene calls are TRBV3-1 (or the pseudogene TRBV3-2) and TRBJ2-2; the match to TRBD2 covers 9 bases. Sequenced input: peripheral blood. In DNA form, the CDR3 reads TGTGCCAGCAGCCGCCTGCGGGGGGGCTGGGAGCTGTTTTTT. This encodes CASSRLRGGWELFF.